This T cell receptor beta chain was obtained from a study of naive and memory T cell subsets. Both TRBC1 and TRBC2 were covered by a beta constant-region primer of two equimolar oligonucleotides. Ligation attached a single-stranded oligonucleotide with a 12-nucleotide UMI and the SP2 primer to the cDNA 3' end. From the UMI-ligation and nested PCR reads, TCRdb called clonotypes with MiXCR, one entry per CDR3 protein. The sample records 120,000 to 150,000 distinct CDR3 sequences, over 15% being singletons. A remark on this clonotype: Its antigen is undetermined.

Overall study results and limits: Naive repertoires, especially CD8, held a few larger clonotypes, possibly memory cells re-expressing CD45RA.

From the second PCR step, alpha and beta chains were amplified apart. This CDR3 has 13 amino acids. Per germline, CDR1 SEHNR and CDR2 FQNEAQ (reference sequence). V gave up 7 bases and J gave up 2 bases, with 11 bases separating them. The rearrangement uses TRBV7-9 and TRBJ2-5, with no clear D. The sample taken for sequencing was naive CD4+ T cells from blood. This receptor was obtained from a human donor in good health. The CDR3 sequence is CASTLGLQETQYF. CDR3 DNA: TGTGCCAGCACCCTCGGGCTACAAGAGACCCAGTACTTC.